The TCR beta chain under discussion was sequenced for a study of Tregs in tolerant kidney transplant recipients (dated by TCRdb to about 2019). Study-wide context: The transplants used related donors with nonmyeloablative bone marrow transplantation, and mixed chimerism in the human trials was transient. Before combined kidney and bone marrow transplantation, this study identified donor-specific regulatory T cells using TCRbeta sequencing and then followed those same cells after transplant. On the study overall, not on this receptor specifically: The study was limited by small patient numbers, and the findings need validation in larger populations and under other immunosuppression protocols. Biological reproducibility was not examined directly, but technical replication error appeared to be minimal. Expanding Tregs with activated donor B cells appeared to identify the most biologically relevant and donor-specific TCRbeta repertoire. For some patients the PCR primers changed over time, which made it impossible to compare the samples from those patients at the nucleotide level. In tolerant patients, donor-specific Tregs expanded more than Tregs overall, which suggests antigen-driven rather than nonspecific expansion.

For TCRbeta CDR3 sequencing, genomic DNA was extracted from sorted cells using the QIAGEN DNeasy Blood and Tissue Kit. Through immunoSEQ, high-throughput TCRbeta CDR3 sequencing was done commercially, including PCR amplification with internal controls and bias correction. Under the source paper's analysis protocol: Unique productive TCRbeta sequences were defined by CDR3 nucleotide sequence where primers matched, and otherwise by CDR3 amino acid sequence together with Vbeta and Jbeta genes. Sorting error was corrected by removing sequences shared between sorted populations at a frequency ratio of 2:1 or less, and the remaining shared sequences were assigned to the higher population. Donor-reactive sequences were defined as at least 5-fold expanded in CFSE-low cells versus unstimulated cells, with frequency of at least 0.01% in CFSE-low cells. Repertoire divergence was quantified by Jensen-Shannon divergence using the top 100 TCRbeta sequences ranked by frequency. When a sample had multiple sequencing runs, each run was corrected for sorting error separately and the runs were then pooled. TCRdb's version of the immuneACCESS table is confined to in-frame rearrangements and falls short of the full clone set. An unresolved V gene accounts for under half of the shortfall where checked; the remainder is of unknown origin. Clone size and the V and J calls come from that table; the DNA yielded D and trimming. Counted in this sample were approximately 98,000 clones; roughly 89% of them appeared once. The ten biggest clones cover approximately 0.3% of the sample.

Between the V and J ends, shortened by 2 bases and 3 bases respectively, the junction contains 10 bases. Including the terminal cysteine and phenylalanine, the CDR3 comprises 14 residues. Here the CDR3 DNA is all that survives: 42 bases in frame from base 1. The germline V gene sets CDR1 to MDHEN and CDR2 to SYDVKM. As for this clone: The antigen it recognizes is unknown. Base-call qualities are not available, and no considerably larger clone is one nucleotide away.

The time point label of this sample denotes: blood sample drawn before combined kidney and bone marrow transplant. Thawed PBMCs were FACS-sorted into unstimulated Tregs (CD4+CD25+CD127-), CD4+ non-Tregs (CD4+CD25-), CD4 cells and CD8 cells. Several combined kidney and bone marrow transplant recipients from the ITN036ST trial were included as patients, and samples were available only from these trial subjects. Healthy control blood was processed by Ficoll density gradient to PBMCs and cryopreserved; patient PBMCs were collected before and after transplant. The sequence joins TRBV28 to TRBJ1-1, with no D gene named confidently. This receptor was obtained from a human donor who received a combined kidney and bone marrow transplant. The sequences come from CD4+ T cells from blood, collected before the transplant. The CDR3 amino acid sequence is: CASSLGPEYTEAFF. The DNA is TGTGCCAGCAGTTTAGGGCCAGAATACACTGAAGCTTTCTTT.